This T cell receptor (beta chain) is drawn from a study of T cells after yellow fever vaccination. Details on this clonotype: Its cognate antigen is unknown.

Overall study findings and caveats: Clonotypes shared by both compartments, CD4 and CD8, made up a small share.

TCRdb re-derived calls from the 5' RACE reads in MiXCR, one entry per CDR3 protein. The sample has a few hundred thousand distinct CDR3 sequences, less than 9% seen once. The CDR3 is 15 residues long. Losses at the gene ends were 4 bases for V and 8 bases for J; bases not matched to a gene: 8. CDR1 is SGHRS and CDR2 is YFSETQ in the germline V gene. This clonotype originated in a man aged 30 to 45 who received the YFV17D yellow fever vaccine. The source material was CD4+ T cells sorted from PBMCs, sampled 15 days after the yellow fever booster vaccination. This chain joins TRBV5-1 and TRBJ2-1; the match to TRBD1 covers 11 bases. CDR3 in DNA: TGCGCCAGCAGCCCGGGACAGGGGGAGATAGATGAGCAGTTCTTC. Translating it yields CASSPGQGEIDEQFF. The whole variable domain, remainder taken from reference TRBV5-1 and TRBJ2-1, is KAGVTQTPRYLIKTRGQQVTLSCSPISGHRSVSWYQQTPGQGLQFLFEYFSETQRNKGNFPGRFSGRQFSNSRSEMNVSTLELGDSALYLCASSPGQGEIDEQFFGPGTRLTVL.